The 7 T cell receptor beta chains listed next were all sequenced from one sample in a study of CD8 T cells in Susac syndrome. Reverse transcription of about 0.5 to 1 ug RNA used random hexamers. TCRdb re-analysed the immunoSEQ multiplex PCR reads in MiXCR, keeping a single row per CDR3 protein. Seen here are about 130,000 distinct CDR3 sequences, approximately 95% observed once, and the top ten hold about 0.18%. The sample taken for sequencing was CD8+ T cells from PBMCs. The receptors stem from a human donor with Susac syndrome.

The chain recombines TRBV9 with TRBJ2-5; D is uncertain. V gave up 0 bases and J gave up 5 bases, with 14 bases separating them. CDR3 length: 15 amino acids. Germline V gene lookup returns CDR1 SGDLS and CDR2 YYNGEE. This chain's CDR3 is CASSVATPGRETQYF. The CDR3 DNA reads TGTGCCAGCAGCGTAGCTACCCCCGGGCGTGAGACCCAGTACTTC.

The chain joins TRBV20-1 to TRBJ2-7; possibly TRBD2 for D (5 bases). From germline, CDR1 is DFQATT and CDR2 SNEGSKA (reference sequence). V was trimmed by 0 bases and J by 3 bases, leaving 18 bases between them. This CDR3 contains 16 residues. The CDR3 region has the DNA TGCAGTGCTAGAGATGGATCCAGCGGAAAATTCTACGAGCAGTACTTC. Amino acid sequence: CSARDGSSGKFYEQYF.

This chain joins TRBV29-1 and TRBJ2-4; D is ambiguous. Deletions cut 1 base from V and 1 base from J, with 8 bases between. Germline V gives CDR1 SQVTM, CDR2 ANQGSEA. The CDR3 loop spans 14 amino acids. CDR3 sequence: CSVEGLGAKNIQYF. The CDR3 nucleotides are TGCAGCGTTGAAGGGTTGGGGGCCAAAAACATTCAGTACTTC.

V usage is TRBV5-1 and J usage is TRBJ1-2; TRBD1 matches at 8 bases. The junction had 11 bases not matched to a gene; V was cut back by 3 bases and J by 4 bases. CDR1 is SGHRS, CDR2 YFSETQ, per germline. The CDR3 runs 16 residues. CDR3 DNA sequence: TGCGCCAGCAGCTATACGAAAGGAACAGGGGGCTATGGCTACACCTTC. Translating it yields CASSYTKGTGGYGYTF.

Only one count was recorded for this clonotype. The chain is built from TRBV27 and TRBJ2-6; D is perhaps TRBD1 or TRBD2 (5 bases each). Trimming left V 6 bases short and J 6 bases short, with 15 bases between. Germline V gives CDR1 MNHEY, CDR2 SMNVEV (reference sequence). The CDR3 is 15 amino acids. The CDR3 nucleotides are TGTGCCAGCAGCCCTCGGGACGGGATGGCCAACGTCCTGACTTTC. Encoded protein: CASSPRDGMANVLTF.

This sequence joins TRBV28 and TRBJ1-3; D may be TRBD1 (6 bases). V was clipped by 4 bases and J by 4 bases, with 14 bases between them. Germline CDR1 and CDR2: MDHEN and SYDVKM. The CDR3 runs to 15 residues. The CDR3 nucleotides read TGTGCCAGCAGTTACCCAGGGGAAAAGGGAAACACCATATATTTT. Protein product: CASSYPGEKGNTIYF.

The chain couples TRBV27 to TRBJ1-2, with TRBD1 matching over 8 bases. Germline V gives CDR1 MNHEY, CDR2 SMNVEV (reference sequence). The CDR3 runs 15 residues. Trimming cost V 6 bases and J 5 bases; bases outside gene matches: 11. CDR3 in amino acids: CASSASGTGPYGYTF. CDR3 sequence (DNA): TGTGCCAGCAGCGCCTCCGGGACAGGTCCTTATGGCTACACCTTC.